The 22 T cell receptor beta chains in this list originate from one sample, sequenced in a study of blood T cell repertoires in COVID-19. TCRdb's table, derived via immunoSEQ multiplex PCR, lists solely in-frame clones and lacks some. The data contain 140,000 to 150,000 clones, 80% to 90% of them seen just once; the ten biggest clones take up around an eighth. The sample comprised peripheral blood. The receptors here all came from a man between 18 and 29 years old with COVID-19, enrolled during active disease.

The rearrangement uses TRBV7-8 and TRBJ2-2; TRBD2 matches at 13 bases. This CDR3 is 17 amino acids long. CDR1 SGHVS and CDR2 FQNEAQ come from the germline V gene. V dropped 5 bases and J dropped 7; count of bases not matched to a gene: 10. The CDR3 region has the DNA TGTGCCAGCAGCCTCCGGAGGACTAGCGGGGGAGGCGGGGAGCTGTTTTTT. Translated: CASSLRRTSGGGGELFF. Full variable domain (missing parts from reference TRBV7-8 and TRBJ2-2): GAGVSQSPRYKVAKRGQDVALRCDPISGHVSLFWYQQALGQGPEFLTYFQNEAQLDKSGLPSDRFFAERPEGSVSTLKIQRTQQEDSAVYLCASSLRRTSGGGGELFFGEGSRLTVL.

The chain couples TRBV28 to TRBJ1-5; D not resolved. This CDR3 region has 16 residues. V lost 3 bases, J lost 1 base, and 13 bases lay in between. Germline CDR1 is MDHEN and CDR2 is SYDVKM. The CDR3 here is CASSFLGPESNQPQHF. In nucleotides, the CDR3 is TGTGCCAGCAGTTTCTTGGGCCCAGAGAGCAATCAGCCCCAGCATTTT.

The chain has TRBV18 and TRBJ1-2; 8 nucleotides line up with TRBD1. The germline gives CDR1 KGHSH, CDR2 LQKENI. The CDR3 has 15 amino acids. Unmatched junction bases numbered 7, after V lost 4 bases and J lost 3 bases. This chain's CDR3 is CASSLTGGSYYGYTF. The CDR3 bases are TGTGCCAGCTCACTAACAGGGGGTTCCTACTATGGCTACACCTTC.

The chain carries TRBV30 and TRBJ2-7; 8 bases map to TRBD2. This CDR3 is built from 19 residues. V shed 0 bases, J shed 3 bases, and the junction held 19 bases outside the gene matches. Per the germline V gene, CDR1 is GTSNPN and CDR2 is SVGIG (reference sequence). Here the CDR3 reads CAWSVMGRGGRPGLYEQYF. The CDR3 nucleotides read TGTGCCTGGAGTGTGATGGGTCGAGGCGGGAGGCCCGGTCTCTACGAGCAGTACTTC.

This rearrangement joins TRBV7-2 to TRBJ2-2, with a weak D call TRBD1 (5 bases). The CDR3 extends over 18 amino acids. The germline V gene has CDR1 SGHTA and CDR2 FQGNSA. With 2 bases removed from V and 3 bases from J, the gap between germline ends came to 19 bases. CDR3 residues: CASSLSFRVGWDTGELFF. The DNA for the CDR3 is TGTGCCAGCAGCTTAAGCTTCAGGGTCGGTTGGGACACCGGGGAGCTGTTTTTT. Supplemented by reference TRBV7-2 and TRBJ2-2, the full variable domain reads GAGVSQSPSNKVTEKGKDVELRCDPISGHTALYWYRQSLGQGLEFLIYFQGNSAPDKSGLPSDRFSAERTGGSVSTLTIQRTQQEDSAVYLCASSLSFRVGWDTGELFFGEGSRLTVL.

The V call is TRBV29-1, the J call TRBJ2-7; maybe TRBD1 (6 bases). The V gene's germline CDR1 is SQVTM and CDR2 ANQGSEA. This CDR3 comprises 14 residues. V lost 6 bases and J lost 0, with 15 bases in between. CDR3 DNA sequence: TGCAGCGTATTAACTACAGGGAGCTCCTACGAGCAGTACTTC. It specifies CSVLTTGSSYEQYF.

The CDR3 sequence: CASSDSGGATDTQYF. The CDR3 region has the DNA TGTGCCAGCAGTGACTCCGGAGGGGCCACAGATACGCAGTATTTT. This chain connects TRBV6-4 to TRBJ2-3; a weak D match, TRBD2 (6 bases). The CDR3 sequence is 15 residues long. CDR1 and CDR2 (germline): MRHNA, SNTAGT. Trimming removed 0 bases at V and 2 bases at J, with 9 bases between.

The CDR3 spells CASSLEGSEQYF. The DNA for the CDR3 is TGTGCCAGCAGCTTGGAAGGGAGCGAGCAGTACTTC. The chain carries TRBV5-4 and TRBJ2-7; perhaps TRBD2 as D (5 bases). This CDR3 region has 12 residues. The V gene lost 0 bases and the J gene lost 6 bases, with 7 bases spanning the gap. Looked up from germline, CDR1 is SGHNT and CDR2 is YYREEE (reference sequence).

This chain links TRBV7-2 with TRBJ1-2, with TRBD1 matching over 9 bases. The CDR3 consists of 18 residues. Germline V gives CDR1 SGHTA, CDR2 FQGNSA. The V and J ends lost 0 bases and 1 base, in that order; junction bases with no gene match: 9. DNA of the CDR3: TGTGCCAGCAGCTTAGCCGGGACAGGGCAAAATTTTAACTATGGCTACACCTTC. Translating gives CASSLAGTGQNFNYGYTF.

This chain uses TRBV28 with TRBJ2-5; TRBD2 might be the D (6 bases). The CDR3 length is 16 residues. Trimming took 3 bases from V and 3 from J, leaving 17 bases between them. Germline-derived CDR1 and CDR2 are MDHEN and SYDVKM. CDR3 bases: TGTGCCAGCAGTTTGCGGACTACAAGCTACAAAGAGACCCAGTACTTC. Protein sequence: CASSLRTTSYKETQYF.

V gene TRBV27 combines with J gene TRBJ1-1; D is perhaps TRBD1 (6 bases). Between the trimmed V and J ends, which lost 6 bases and 6 bases, there was a span of 11 bases. CDR3 length equals 12 residues. Germline assignment: CDR1 MNHEY and CDR2 SMNVEV (reference sequence). CDR3 DNA sequence: TGTGCCAGCAGCCCCAGGGGATCTGAAGCTTTCTTT. Residues: CASSPRGSEAFF.

The chain is built from TRBV28 and TRBJ1-3; the D gene is possibly TRBD1 (6 bases). The germline V gene has CDR1 MDHEN and CDR2 SYDVKM. This CDR3 has 14 amino acids. V lost 8 bases and J 0 bases, leaving 11 bases between the germline ends. CDR3 nucleotide sequence: TGTGCCAGCGTCGACAGGTCCTCTGGAAACACCATATATTTT. Residues: CASVDRSSGNTIYF.

This sequence joins TRBV29-1 and TRBJ1-1; TRBD1 is a possible D gene (6 bases). CDR1 is SQVTM and CDR2 is ANQGSEA in the germline V gene. Deletions cut 1 base from V and 5 bases from J, with 14 bases between. The CDR3 has 14 amino acids. The CDR3 loop is CSVEVAGERTEAFF. CDR3 DNA: TGCAGCGTTGAAGTGGCAGGGGAGAGGACTGAAGCTTTCTTT.

This clone was seen ten or more times. The chain couples TRBV11-2 to TRBJ2-1; D unclear. The length of the CDR3 is 12 residues. The V end was cut by 4 bases, the J end by 8 bases, with 9 bases between. From germline, CDR1 is SGHAT and CDR2 FQNNGV. CDR3 amino acids: CASSSTLDEQFF. CDR3 in DNA: TGTGCCAGCAGCTCCACTTTGGATGAGCAGTTCTTC.

This CDR3 is CASSPDRNYGYTF. The CDR3 DNA reads as TGTGCCAGCAGTCCTGACAGGAACTATGGCTACACCTTC. The chain uses TRBV27 and TRBJ1-2, with TRBD1 as a possible D gene (6 bases). Germline V gene lookup returns CDR1 MNHEY and CDR2 SMNVEV (reference sequence). Trimming shortened V by 5 bases and J by 2 bases, and 9 bases separated the two germline ends. This CDR3 has 13 amino acids.

The chain carries TRBV19 and TRBJ1-4, with 7 bases matching TRBD1. With 5 bases clipped from V and 8 bases from J, the junction kept 5 bases outside the gene matches. From germline, CDR1 is LNHDA and CDR2 SQIVND (reference sequence). The length of the CDR3 is 13 residues. The chain's CDR3 is CASSPGQVEKLFF. The CDR3 nucleotides are TGTGCCAGTAGTCCCGGACAGGTCGAAAAACTGTTTTTT.

V gene TRBV7-8 combines with J gene TRBJ2-2, with TRBD1 matching 7 bases. CDR3 length: 16 residues. Germline lookup yields CDR1 SGHVS and CDR2 FQNEAQ. V trimming: 5 bases; J trimming: 4 bases; junction bases outside the gene matches: 10. The CDR3 here is CASSRVLQGTTGELFF. The CDR3 coding sequence is TGTGCCAGCAGCCGAGTTCTACAGGGGACCACCGGGGAGCTGTTTTTT.

This clone turned up a few times. The rearrangement joins TRBV19 to TRBJ1-1; 7 positions match TRBD1. The J segment lost 7 bases and the V segment lost 5 bases, leaving 1 base of the junction unmatched. Germline CDR1 reads LNHDA; CDR2 reads SQIVND (reference sequence). There are 11 residues in the CDR3. The CDR3 bases are TGTGCCAGTAGTTGGACAGGTGAAGCTTTCTTT. Residues: CASSWTGEAFF.

The J gene is TRBJ2-3, the V gene TRBV27; 7 bases line up with TRBD1. The J segment lost 4 bases and the V segment lost 1 base, leaving 2 bases of the junction unmatched. Germline V CDR1 and CDR2: MNHEY, SMNVEV (reference sequence). The CDR3 sequence is 14 residues long. The CDR3 reads CASSLYRGADTQYF. CDR3 DNA sequence: TGTGCCAGCAGTTTATACAGGGGAGCAGATACGCAGTATTTT.

On this clone: At one end the junction does not follow the germline gene, possibly because of a read error. The J gene is TRBJ2-7, the V gene TRBV12-3 or TRBV12-4; the match to TRBD2 covers 9 bases. CDR3 length: 13 residues. The CDR3 DNA sequence: TGTGCCAGCAGTTTGAAGCGGGGGGAAGTAAAGAACTTC. Translation: CASSLKRGEVKNF.

CDR3 nucleotides: TGTGCCAGCAGAAAAGAGTCCTACAATGAGCAGTTCTTC. Translated: CASRKESYNEQFF. This chain joins TRBV28 and TRBJ2-1; D unclear. The CDR3 consists of 13 residues. The germline V gene encodes CDR1 MDHEN and CDR2 SYDVKM. The V end was cut by 6 bases, the J end by 1 base, with 7 bases between.

This chain links TRBV9 with TRBJ2-7; 10 bases match TRBD2. Trimming removed 3 bases from V and 7 bases from J; junction bases left unmatched: 10. Germline-derived CDR1 and CDR2 are SGDLS and YYNGEE. The CDR3 totals 15 residues. The chain's CDR3 is CASSASGSGTGEQYF. The CDR3 DNA follows: TGTGCCAGCAGCGCTAGCGGGAGTGGGACCGGGGAGCAGTACTTC.